This TCR beta chain was documented in a study of T cell clones after liver transplantation. The overall study: Without induction therapy, subjects received standard immunosuppression until 12-24 months post-transplant. Samples came pre-transplant, pre-randomization before withdrawal, and post-randomization after withdrawal ended.

This CDR3 is built from 12 residues. Germline values: CDR1 SNHLY, CDR2 FYNNEI. The ends lost 6 bases at V and 8 bases at J; junction bases unmatched: 4. Sequenced by immunoSEQ multiplex PCR; TCRdb stores in-frame clones only, minus some. There are approximately 55,000 clones in the sample; 60% to 80% occur only once, and around 16% lies in the top ten. V is TRBV2 and J is TRBJ1-2; TRBD1 matches at 9 bases. The starting material was CD4+ T cells from blood, obtained before liver transplant. This clonotype was sampled from a human donor who received a liver transplant. The CDR3 is CASSTGGVGYTF. CDR3 DNA: TGTGCCAGCAGCACAGGGGGCGTAGGCTACACCTTC.